This TCR beta chain was retrieved from a study of cytomegalovirus exposure and HLA in healthy donors. Whole-study results and caveats: A later analysis linked a missense variant in DCLRE1C to the trimming of TCR beta V and J genes. Earlier results showed most TCR beta V segments being productive about 87% or about 30% of the time. Links to common viral pathogens appeared, in a later analysis, for several of the most significant clusters.

PCR employed 60 Vbeta and 13 Jbeta primers. Generated by immunoSEQ multiplex PCR, the TCRdb table keeps only in-frame clones and is missing some. The sample carries around 120,000 clones, about 80% recorded once. J lost 8 bases, V lost 4 bases, and 6 bases had no gene match. Germline CDR1 is SGHNT and CDR2 is YYREEE (reference sequence). CDR3 size: 14 residues. Remarks on this clone: Its antigen is as yet unknown.

The receptor was derived from a girl aged 2-9 years in good health and CMV-seronegative. What was sequenced was PBMCs. The gene calls are TRBV5-4 and TRBJ1-4, with 9 bases matching TRBD1. CDR3 in DNA: TGTGCCAGCAGCCCGGACAGGGGCCGGGAAAAACTGTTTTTT. Its protein product is CASSPDRGREKLFF.